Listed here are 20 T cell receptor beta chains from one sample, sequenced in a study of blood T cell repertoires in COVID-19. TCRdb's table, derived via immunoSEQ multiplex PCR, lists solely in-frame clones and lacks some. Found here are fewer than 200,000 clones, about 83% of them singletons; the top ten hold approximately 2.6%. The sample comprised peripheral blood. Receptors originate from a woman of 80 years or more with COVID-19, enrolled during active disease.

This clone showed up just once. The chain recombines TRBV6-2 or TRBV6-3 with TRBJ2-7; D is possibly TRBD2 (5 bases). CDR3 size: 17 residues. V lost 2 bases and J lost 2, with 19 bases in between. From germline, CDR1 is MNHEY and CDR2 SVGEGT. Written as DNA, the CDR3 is TGTGCCAGCAGTTACCTGGCGGGCGGCCGCAGCGCCTACGAGCAGTACTTC. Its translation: CASSYLAGGRSAYEQYF.

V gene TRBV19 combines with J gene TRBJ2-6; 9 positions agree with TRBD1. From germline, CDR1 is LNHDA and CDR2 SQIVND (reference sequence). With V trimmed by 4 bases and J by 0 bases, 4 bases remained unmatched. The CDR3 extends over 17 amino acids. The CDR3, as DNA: TGTGCCAGTAGTAAGGGGACAGGGAGCTCTGGGGCCAACGTCCTGACTTTC. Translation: CASSKGTGSSGANVLTF. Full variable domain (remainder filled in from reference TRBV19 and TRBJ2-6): DGGITQSPKYLFRKEGQNVTLSCEQNLNHDAMYWYRQDPGQGLRLIYYSQIVNDFQKGDIAEGYSVSREKKESFPLTVTSAQKNPTAFYLCASSKGTGSSGANVLTFGAGSRLTVL.

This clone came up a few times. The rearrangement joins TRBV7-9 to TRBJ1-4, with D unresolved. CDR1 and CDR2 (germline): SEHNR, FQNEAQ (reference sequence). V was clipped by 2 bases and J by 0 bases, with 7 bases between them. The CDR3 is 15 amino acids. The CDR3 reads CASSLSGATNEKLFF. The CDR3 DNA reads TGTGCCAGCAGCTTATCGGGAGCAACTAATGAAAAACTGTTTTTT.

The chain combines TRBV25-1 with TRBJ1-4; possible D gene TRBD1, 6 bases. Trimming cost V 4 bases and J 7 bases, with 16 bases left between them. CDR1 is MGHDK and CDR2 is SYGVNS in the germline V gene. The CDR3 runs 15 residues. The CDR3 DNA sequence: TGTGCCAGCAGTGTACAGGGTCACGAGCTTGAAAAACTGTTTTTT. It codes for CASSVQGHELEKLFF.

CDR3: CASSLSGGFGYGYTF. CDR3 in DNA: TGTGCCAGCAGCTTAAGTGGGGGCTTCGGCTATGGCTACACCTTC. The genes are TRBV7-3 and TRBJ1-2; D possibly corresponds to TRBD1 (6 bases). The CDR3 is made up of 15 amino acids. Germline lookup yields CDR1 SGHTA and CDR2 FQGTGA. V lost 1 base, J lost 4 bases, and 13 bases lay in between.

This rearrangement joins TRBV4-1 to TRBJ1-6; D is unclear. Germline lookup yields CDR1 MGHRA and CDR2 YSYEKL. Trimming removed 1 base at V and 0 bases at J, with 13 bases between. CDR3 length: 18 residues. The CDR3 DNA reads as TGCGCCAGCAGCCAAGGTGGGGAAGGGAGCTCCTATAATTCACCCCTCCACTTT. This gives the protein CASSQGGEGSSYNSPLHF.

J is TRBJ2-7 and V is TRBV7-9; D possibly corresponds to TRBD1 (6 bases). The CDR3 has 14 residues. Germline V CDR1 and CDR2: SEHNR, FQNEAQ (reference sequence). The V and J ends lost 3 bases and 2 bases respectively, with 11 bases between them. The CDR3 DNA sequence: TGTGCCAGCAGCTTCCAGGGGTATCCCTACGAGCAGTACTTC. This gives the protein CASSFQGYPYEQYF.

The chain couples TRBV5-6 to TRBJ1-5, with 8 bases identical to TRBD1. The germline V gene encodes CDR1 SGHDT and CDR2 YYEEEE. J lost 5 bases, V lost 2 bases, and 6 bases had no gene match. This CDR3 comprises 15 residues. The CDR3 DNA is TGTGCCAGCAGCTTTGGACAGGGAGTGGATCAGCCCCAGCATTTT. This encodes CASSFGQGVDQPQHF.

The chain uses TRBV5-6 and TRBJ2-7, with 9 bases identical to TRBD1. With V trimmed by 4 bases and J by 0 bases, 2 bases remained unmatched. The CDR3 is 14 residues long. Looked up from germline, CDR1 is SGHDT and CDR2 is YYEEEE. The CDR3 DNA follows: TGTGCCAGCAGCGTGGGACAGGGCTCCTACGAGCAGTACTTC. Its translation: CASSVGQGSYEQYF.

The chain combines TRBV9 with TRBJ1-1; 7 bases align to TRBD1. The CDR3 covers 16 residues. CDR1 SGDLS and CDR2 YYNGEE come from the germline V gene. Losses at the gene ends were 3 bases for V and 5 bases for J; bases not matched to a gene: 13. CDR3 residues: CASSGDPRGGWTEAFF. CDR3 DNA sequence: TGTGCCAGCAGCGGAGATCCCAGAGGGGGCTGGACTGAAGCTTTCTTT.

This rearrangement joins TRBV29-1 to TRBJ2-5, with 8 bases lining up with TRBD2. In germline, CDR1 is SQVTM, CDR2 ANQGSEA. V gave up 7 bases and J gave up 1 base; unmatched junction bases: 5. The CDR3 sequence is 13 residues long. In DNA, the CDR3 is TGCAGCGGAGGGACTAGATCCCAAGAGACCCAGTACTTC. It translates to CSGGTRSQETQYF.

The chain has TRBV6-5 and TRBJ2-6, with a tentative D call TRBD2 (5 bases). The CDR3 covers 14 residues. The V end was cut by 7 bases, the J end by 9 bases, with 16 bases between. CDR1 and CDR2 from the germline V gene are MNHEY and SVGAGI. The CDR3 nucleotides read TGTGCCAGCAACCCCGTCCCAGGAGGCAACGTCCTGACTTTC. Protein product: CASNPVPGGNVLTF.

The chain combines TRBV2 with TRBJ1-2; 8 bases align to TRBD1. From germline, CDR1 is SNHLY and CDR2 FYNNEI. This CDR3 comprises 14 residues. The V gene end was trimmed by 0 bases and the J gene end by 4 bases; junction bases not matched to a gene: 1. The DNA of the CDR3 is TGTGCCAGCAGTGAAGCAGGACAGGGCTATGGCTACACCTTC. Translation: CASSEAGQGYGYTF.

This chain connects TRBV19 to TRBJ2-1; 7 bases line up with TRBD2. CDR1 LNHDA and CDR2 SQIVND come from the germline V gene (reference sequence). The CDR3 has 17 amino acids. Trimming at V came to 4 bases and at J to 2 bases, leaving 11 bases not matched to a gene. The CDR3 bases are TGTGCCAGTAGTAGACGAATGGGGCGGGGGACCTACAATGAGCAGTTCTTC. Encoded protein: CASSRRMGRGTYNEQFF. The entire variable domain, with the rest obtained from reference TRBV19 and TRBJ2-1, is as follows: DGGITQSPKYLFRKEGQNVTLSCEQNLNHDAMYWYRQDPGQGLRLIYYSQIVNDFQKGDIAEGYSVSREKKESFPLTVTSAQKNPTAFYLCASSRRMGRGTYNEQFFGPGTRLTVL.

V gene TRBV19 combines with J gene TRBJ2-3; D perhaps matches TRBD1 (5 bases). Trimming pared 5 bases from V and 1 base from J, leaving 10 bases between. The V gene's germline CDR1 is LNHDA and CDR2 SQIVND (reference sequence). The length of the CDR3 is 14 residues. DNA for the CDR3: TGTGCCAGTAGTTATTCCAGGGGCACAGATACGCAGTATTTT. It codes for CASSYSRGTDTQYF.

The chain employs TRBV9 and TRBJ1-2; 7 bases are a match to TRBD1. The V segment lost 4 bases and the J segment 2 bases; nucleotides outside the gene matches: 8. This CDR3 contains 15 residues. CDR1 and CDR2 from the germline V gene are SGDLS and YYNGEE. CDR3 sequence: CASSSRTGGNYGYTF. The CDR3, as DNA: TGTGCCAGCAGCTCTCGGACAGGTGGGAACTATGGCTACACCTTC.

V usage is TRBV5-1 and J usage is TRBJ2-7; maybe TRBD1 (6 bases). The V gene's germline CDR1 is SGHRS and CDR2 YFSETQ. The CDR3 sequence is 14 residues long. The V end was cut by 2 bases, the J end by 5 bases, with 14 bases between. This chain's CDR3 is CASSFRGAENEQYF. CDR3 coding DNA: TGCGCCAGCAGCTTCAGGGGAGCCGAGAACGAGCAGTACTTC.

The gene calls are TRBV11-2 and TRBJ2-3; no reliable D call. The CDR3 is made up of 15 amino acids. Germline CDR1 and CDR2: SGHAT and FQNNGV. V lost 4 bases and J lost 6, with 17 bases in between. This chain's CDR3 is CASSYEQTNTDTQYF. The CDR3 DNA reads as TGTGCCAGCAGCTATGAACAGACAAACACGGATACGCAGTATTTT.

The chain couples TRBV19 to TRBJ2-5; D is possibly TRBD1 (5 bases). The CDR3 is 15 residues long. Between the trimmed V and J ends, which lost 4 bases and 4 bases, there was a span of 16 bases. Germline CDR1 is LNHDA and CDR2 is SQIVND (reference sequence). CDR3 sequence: CASSSRGWGRETQYF. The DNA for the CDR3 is TGTGCCAGTAGTAGTAGGGGATGGGGCCGAGAGACCCAGTACTTC.

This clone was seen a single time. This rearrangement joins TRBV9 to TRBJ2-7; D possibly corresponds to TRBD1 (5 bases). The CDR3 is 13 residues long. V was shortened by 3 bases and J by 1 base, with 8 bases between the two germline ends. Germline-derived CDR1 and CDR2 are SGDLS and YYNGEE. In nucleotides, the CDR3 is TGTGCCAGCAGCGCGTCAGGGTCCTACGAGCAGTACTTC. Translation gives CASSASGSYEQYF.